Listed below are T cell receptor beta chains from one sample, sequenced in a study of T cells in Graves' hyperthyroidism and ophthalmopathy. A single record per CDR3 protein comes from TCRdb applying MiXCR to the multiplex PCR reads. The data show 400,000 to 500,000 distinct CDR3 sequences, roughly 14% seen once. Material: blood. The receptors stem from a man between 18 and 35 years old with Graves' ophthalmopathy. The CDR3 runs from the conserved cysteine through the conserved F or W. Fields, in order: J gene, V gene, clone size, D gene, CDR3 protein, CDR3 DNA. A D gene is named only where the DNA matches it firmly. Clone size, where shown, is once, few, many, or a class for clones that have expanded.

TRBJ1-1	TRBV3-1	many	TRBD1	CASSLGTGGGEAFF	TGTGCCAGCAGCCTGGGGACAGGGGGCGGTGAAGCTTTCTTT
TRBJ2-7	TRBV4-1	few	-	CASSQPGEWGQPTQTYEQYF	TGCGCCAGCAGCCAACCAGGGGAGTGGGGACAACCAACCCAGACCTACGAGCAGTACTTC
TRBJ2-5	TRBV5-1	-	TRBD2	CASSPSPPSSGETQYF	TGCGCCAGCAGCCCTAGTCCCCCTTCTAGCGGGGAGACCCAGTACTTC
TRBJ1-5	TRBV19	few	-	CATSAGVRQPQHF	TGTGCCACCTCTGCGGGGGTCAGGCAGCCCCAGCATTTT
TRBJ2-1	TRBV11-2	many	-	CASSPEVYAYNEQFF	TGTGCCAGCAGCCCTGAGGTGTACGCATACAATGAGCAGTTCTTC
TRBJ2-7	TRBV5-1	many	TRBD2	CASSKGTSRIYEQYF	TGCGCCAGCAGCAAAGGGACTAGCAGGATTTACGAGCAGTACTTC
TRBJ2-1	TRBV20-1	-	TRBD2	CSAEVAGGLYNEQFF	TGCAGTGCTGAGGTCGCGGGGGGGCTGTACAATGAGCAGTTCTTC
TRBJ2-2	TRBV6-5	-	TRBD2	CASSYGAGADTGELFF	TGTGCCAGCAGTTACGGCGCGGGAGCCGACACCGGGGAGCTGTTTTTT
TRBJ2-3	TRBV2	-	TRBD1	CASGQTGGSDTQYF	TGTGCCAGCGGACAGACAGGGGGCTCGGATACGCAGTATTTT
TRBJ1-1	TRBV12-3/TRBV12-4	many	-	CASSITGFGNTEAFF	TGTGCCAGCAGTATAACAGGGTTTGGGAACACTGAAGCTTTCTTT
TRBJ2-5	TRBV12-3/TRBV12-4	many	-	CASSLQRAGPQETQYF	TGTGCCAGCAGTCTGCAGCGGGCGGGGCCCCAAGAGACCCAGTACTTC
TRBJ2-7	TRBV3-1	-	TRBD1	CASSLTGVFFRESEQYF	TGTGCCAGCAGCCTGACAGGGGTCTTCTTCCGCGAGTCCGAGCAGTACTTC
TRBJ2-5	TRBV11-2	-	TRBD2	CASSIGGRETQYF	TGTGCCAGTAGTATCGGCGGGAGGGAGACCCAGTACTTC
TRBJ2-7	TRBV11-2	many	-	CASSRGFSAYEQYF	TGTGCCAGCAGTAGGGGTTTCAGTGCCTACGAGCAGTACTTC
TRBJ2-5	TRBV5-1	many	-	CASTEAGHPWTQYF	TGCGCCAGCACCGAAGCGGGACACCCTTGGACCCAGTACTTC
TRBJ2-1	TRBV7-3	many	TRBD2	CASRPTSGSGNEQFF	TGTGCCAGCAGACCTACTAGCGGGAGTGGCAATGAGCAGTTCTTC
TRBJ1-2	TRBV3-1	many	-	CASRRTDNYGYTF	TGTGCCAGCAGGCGGACGGATAACTATGGCTACACCTTC
TRBJ2-2	TRBV5-1	many	TRBD1	CASRTAPGQGAGELFF	TGCGCCAGCAGAACGGCACCGGGACAGGGCGCCGGGGAGCTGTTTTTT